This paragraph reports one T cell receptor (beta chain). This sample is part of a study of blood T cell repertoires in COVID-19. Study overall: The United States, Italy and Spain provided the acute and convalescent COVID-19 samples. The analysed material was cDNA or gDNA that came from T cells, B-cell-depleted T cells, or PBMCs.

Clones were sequenced by immunoSEQ multiplex PCR, and TCRdb holds only the in-frame ones, with some missing. The sample gives roughly 100,000 clones, about 75% of which show up once; roughly a tenth is in the top ten. The CDR3 runs 15 residues. From germline, CDR1 is MNHNS and CDR2 SASEGT. V lost 3 bases and J 6 bases, leaving 16 bases between the germline ends. The source is a woman older than 75 with acute or convalescent COVID-19. The chain combines TRBV6-1 with TRBJ2-3; D might be TRBD1 (5 bases). Sequences were obtained from peripheral blood. The CDR3 nucleotides read TGTGCCAGCAGTGACGCTGGGGCCCCCCCCGATACGCAGTATTTT. It translates to CASSDAGAPPDTQYF.